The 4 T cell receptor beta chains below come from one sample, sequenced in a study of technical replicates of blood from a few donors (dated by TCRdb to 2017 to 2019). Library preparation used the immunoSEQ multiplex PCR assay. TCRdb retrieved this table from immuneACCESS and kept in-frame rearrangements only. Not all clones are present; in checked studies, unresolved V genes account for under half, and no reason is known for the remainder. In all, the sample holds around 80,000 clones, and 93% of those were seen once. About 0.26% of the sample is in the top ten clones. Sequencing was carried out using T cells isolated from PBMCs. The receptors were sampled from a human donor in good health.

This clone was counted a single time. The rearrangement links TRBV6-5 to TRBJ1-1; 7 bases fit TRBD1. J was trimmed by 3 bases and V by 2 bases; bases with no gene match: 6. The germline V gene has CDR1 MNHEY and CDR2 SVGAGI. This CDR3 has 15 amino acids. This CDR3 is CASSYARGSDTEAFF. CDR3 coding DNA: TGTGCCAGCAGTTACGCCAGGGGGAGCGACACTGAAGCTTTCTTT.

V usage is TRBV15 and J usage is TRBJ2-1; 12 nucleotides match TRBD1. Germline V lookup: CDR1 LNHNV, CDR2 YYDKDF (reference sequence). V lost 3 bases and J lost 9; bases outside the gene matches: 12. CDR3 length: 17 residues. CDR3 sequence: CATSREPRGQGAGEQFF. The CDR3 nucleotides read TGTGCCACCAGCAGGGAGCCTCGGGGACAGGGGGCAGGTGAGCAGTTCTTC.

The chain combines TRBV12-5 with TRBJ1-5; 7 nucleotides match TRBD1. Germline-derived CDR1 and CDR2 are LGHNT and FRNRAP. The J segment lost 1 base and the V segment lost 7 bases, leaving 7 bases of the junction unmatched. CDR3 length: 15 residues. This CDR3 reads CASASARGSNQPQHF. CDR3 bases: TGTGCTAGTGCTAGTGCCAGGGGGAGCAATCAGCCCCAGCATTTT.

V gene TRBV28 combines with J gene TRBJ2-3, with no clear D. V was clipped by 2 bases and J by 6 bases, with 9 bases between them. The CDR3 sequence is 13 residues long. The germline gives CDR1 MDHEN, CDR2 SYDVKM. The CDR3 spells CASSLEVEDTQYF. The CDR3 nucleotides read TGTGCCAGCAGTTTAGAGGTGGAGGATACGCAGTATTTT. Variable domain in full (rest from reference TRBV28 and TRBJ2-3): DVKVTQSSRYLVKRTGEKVFLECVQDMDHENMFWYRQDPGLGLRLIYFSYDVKMKEKGDIPEGYSVSREKKERFSLILESASTNQTSMYLCASSLEVEDTQYFGPGTRLTVL.